This T cell receptor beta chain was observed in a study of blood T cell repertoires in COVID-19. This CDR3 region has 15 residues. V was pared by 9 bases and J by 0 bases, with 18 bases between. The V gene's germline CDR1 is LNHDA and CDR2 SQIVND (reference sequence). TCRdb's table, derived via immunoSEQ multiplex PCR, lists solely in-frame clones and lacks some. The profile shows roughly 260,000 clones, 70% to 90% of them singletons. A single count supports this clone. The gene calls are TRBV19 and TRBJ2-7; maybe TRBD2 (7 bases). Material for sequencing was peripheral blood. The origin of this receptor is a woman aged 40 to 49 who had recovered from COVID-19. The CDR3 loop is CASGPRGGVSYEQYF. The DNA for the CDR3 is TGTGCCAGCGGCCCCAGAGGGGGGGTCTCCTACGAGCAGTACTTC. The full variable domain, completed using reference TRBV19 and TRBJ2-7, is DGGITQSPKYLFRKEGQNVTLSCEQNLNHDAMYWYRQDPGQGLRLIYYSQIVNDFQKGDIAEGYSVSREKKESFPLTVTSAQKNPTAFYLCASGPRGGVSYEQYFGPGTRLTVT.